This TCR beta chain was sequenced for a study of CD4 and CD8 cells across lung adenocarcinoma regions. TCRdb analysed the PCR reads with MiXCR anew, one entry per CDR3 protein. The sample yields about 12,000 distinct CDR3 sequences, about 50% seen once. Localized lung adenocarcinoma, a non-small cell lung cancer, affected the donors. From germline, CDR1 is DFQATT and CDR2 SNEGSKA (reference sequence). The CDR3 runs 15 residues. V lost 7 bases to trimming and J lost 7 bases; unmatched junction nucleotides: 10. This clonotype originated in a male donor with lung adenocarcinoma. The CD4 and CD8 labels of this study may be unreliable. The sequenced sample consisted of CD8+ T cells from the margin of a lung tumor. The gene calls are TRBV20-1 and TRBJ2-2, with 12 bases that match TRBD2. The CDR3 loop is CSVASGRVSVGELFF. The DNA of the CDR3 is TGCAGTGTCGCTAGCGGGAGGGTGTCGGTCGGGGAGCTGTTTTTT.